The rows below give T cell receptor beta chains drawn from one sample of a study of tumor-infiltrating lymphocytes in primary liver carcinoma. TCRdb re-derived calls from the multiplex PCR reads in MiXCR, one entry per CDR3 protein. The table has about 120,000 distinct CDR3 sequences, 65% to 75% seen once. Sequenced: tumor-adjacent normal liver tissue. These receptors were taken from a woman aged 55-69 years with primary liver carcinoma and hepatitis B virus infection. Each CDR3 is given with its conserved first and last residue. The D gene is left open where the match is weak. Size values are once, few and many counts, or a class for expanded clones, and some rows have none.

V: TRBV12-3/TRBV12-4
size: many
D: NA
J: TRBJ2-3
CDR3: CASSRGQISTDTQYF
DNA: TGTGCCAGCAGCCGCGGACAGATTAGCACAGATACGCAGTATTTT

V: TRBV28
size: NA
D: NA
J: TRBJ1-2
CDR3: CSSSSQGYSYTF
DNA: TGTTCCAGCAGTTCACAGGGCTATAGCTACACCTTC

V: TRBV5-1
size: NA
D: NA
J: TRBJ2-1
CDR3: CARCLGAIQFF
DNA: TGCGCCAGGTGCTTGGGAGCCATACAGTTCTTC

V: TRBV15
size: few
D: NA
J: TRBJ2-5
CDR3: CATSRDRETQYF
DNA: TGTGCCACCAGCAGAGATCGGGAGACCCAGTACTTC

V: TRBV4-2
size: once
D: NA
J: TRBJ2-3
CDR3: CPSSQDSSGVDTQYF
DNA: TGTCCCAGCAGCCAAGACTCGAGCGGCGTAGATACGCAGTATTTT

V: TRBV18
size: few
D: TRBD1
J: TRBJ1-1
CDR3: CASSLRTGQAEAFF
DNA: TGTGCCAGCTCACTTCGGACAGGCCAGGCTGAAGCTTTCTTT

V: TRBV29-1
size: NA
D: TRBD1
J: TRBJ1-1
CDR3: CSDPKGARYTEAFF
DNA: TGCAGTGACCCGAAGGGGGCGAGGTATACTGAAGCTTTCTTT

V: TRBV6-5
size: NA
D: NA
J: TRBJ2-7
CDR3: CASSYSRGSYEQYF
DNA: TGTGCCAGCAGTTACTCACGGGGGTCCTACGAACAGTACTTC

V: TRBV6-1
size: many
D: NA
J: TRBJ1-5
CDR3: CASSEARINQPQHF
DNA: TGTGCCAGCAGTGAAGCCAGAATCAATCAGCCCCAGCATTTT

V: TRBV6-6
size: once
D: NA
J: TRBJ2-5
CDR3: CVSSRGGETQYF
DNA: TGTGTCAGCAGTAGAGGGGGAGAGACCCAGTACTTC

V: TRBV28
size: NA
D: TRBD2
J: TRBJ2-2
CDR3: CVSSRTSGLTGELFF
DNA: TGTGTCAGCAGCAGGACTAGCGGGTTGACCGGGGAGCTGTTTTTT

V: TRBV28
size: NA
D: TRBD2
J: TRBJ2-1
CDR3: CASRGTSGIRFYNEQFF
DNA: TGTGCCAGCAGAGGGACTAGCGGGATTCGCTTCTACAATGAGCAGTTCTTC

V: TRBV6-2/TRBV6-3
size: NA
D: NA
J: TRBJ2-3
CDR3: CANSLRGIGQYF
DNA: TGTGCCAACAGCCTTCGTGGCATTGGGCAGTATTTT

V: TRBV4-2
size: NA
D: TRBD2
J: TRBJ2-1
CDR3: CASSQPATGLASNEQSF
DNA: TGTGCCAGCAGCCAGCCGGCCACGGGACTAGCGAGCAATGAGCAGTCCTTC

V: TRBV6-5
size: NA
D: NA
J: TRBJ1-4
CDR3: CTSKPTATNEKLFF
DNA: TGTACCAGCAAACCGACAGCAACTAATGAAAAACTGTTTTTT

V: TRBV29-1
size: NA
D: NA
J: TRBJ1-6
CDR3: CNGWDWGVLHF
DNA: TGCAACGGCTGGGACTGGGGAGTCCTCCACTTT

V: TRBV7-9
size: NA
D: NA
J: TRBJ2-2
CDR3: CASSWAPGRPNTRELFF
DNA: TGTGCCAGCAGCTGGGCCCCCGGGCGCCCGAACACCCGGGAGCTGTTTTTT

V: TRBV29-1
size: many
D: TRBD2
J: TRBJ2-1
CDR3: CSVALAGNEQFF
DNA: TGCAGCGTTGCCCTAGCGGGAAATGAGCAGTTCTTC

V: TRBV6-5
size: many
D: NA
J: TRBJ1-5
CDR3: CVSRTGPDQPQHF
DNA: TGTGTCAGCAGAACTGGCCCTGATCAGCCCCAGCATTTT

V: TRBV4-2
size: NA
D: TRBD1
J: TRBJ1-3
CDR3: CVSSQGGQSGNTVYF
DNA: TGTGTCAGCAGCCAAGGGGGACAGTCTGGAAACACCGTATATTTT

V: TRBV5-1
size: many
D: NA
J: TRBJ1-4
CDR3: CASSLRGIRTEKLFF
DNA: TGCGCCAGCAGCCTCAGGGGAATCCGGACCGAAAAACTGTTTTTT

V: TRBV2
size: many
D: NA
J: TRBJ1-2
CDR3: CASNVRGSGYTF
DNA: TGTGCCAGCAATGTCAGGGGATCCGGCTACACCTTC

V: TRBV11-2
size: NA
D: NA
J: TRBJ2-1
CDR3: CASSLDQQGIVYDEQSF
DNA: TGTGCTAGCAGCTTAGACCAACAGGGTATAGTCTACGATGAGCAGTCCTTC

V: TRBV9
size: NA
D: TRBD2
J: TRBJ2-2
CDR3: CASSVASGTASGELFF
DNA: TGTGCCAGCAGCGTAGCTAGCGGGACGGCGTCCGGGGAGCTGTTTTTT

V: TRBV11-2
size: medium-sized
D: NA
J: TRBJ2-7
CDR3: CASSLIGLEQYF
DNA: TGTGCCAGCAGCTTAATAGGGCTCGAGCAGTACTTC

V: TRBV12-3/TRBV12-4
size: many
D: NA
J: TRBJ2-1
CDR3: CASSFRISYNEQFF
DNA: TGTGCCAGCAGTTTTAGGATCTCCTACAATGAGCAGTTCTTC

V: TRBV7-9
size: NA
D: NA
J: TRBJ1-1
CDR3: CASSLGLPGTETFF
DNA: TGTGCCAGCAGCTTAGGTCTCCCGGGGACTGAAACTTTCTTT

V: TRBV11-2
size: medium-sized
D: TRBD1
J: TRBJ1-5
CDR3: CASSPTGSDQPQHF
DNA: TGTGCCAGCAGCCCGACAGGGTCTGATCAGCCCCAGCATTTT

V: TRBV11-2
size: NA
D: TRBD2
J: TRBJ2-7
CDR3: CASSLSTAGGLSYEQYF
DNA: TGCGCCAGCAGCTTAAGTACCGCGGGAGGGTTGTCCTACGAGCAGTACTTC

V: TRBV7-9
size: few
D: NA
J: TRBJ1-1
CDR3: CASSLVWGNTEAFF
DNA: TGTGCCAGCAGCTTAGTGTGGGGGAACACTGAAGCTTTCTTT